The clone carrying this T cell receptor beta chain came up a few times. The antigen remains undetermined. These data originate in a study of T cells in Graves' hyperthyroidism and ophthalmopathy. Whole-study context: Peripheral blood was obtained at initial diagnosis, preceding any treatment.

Study-level points and caveats: Separation of ophthalmopathy from stable hyperthyroidism was achieved by a 13 V-J model. Among clonotypes expanded in thyroid above 0.001, most were also found in blood.

Together with thyroid ultrasound, orbital computed tomography, serum thyroxine and TRAb, clinical symptoms were used for diagnoses. The TCR beta CDR3 regions underwent amplification using RNA transcripts as the source. The HTBI set primed first-round TCR CDR3 RT-PCR. MiXCR, run by TCRdb on the multiplex PCR reads, gives a single entry per CDR3 protein. The table has 360,000 or so distinct CDR3 sequences, 18% seen once. The sequencing input was blood. The receptor was derived from a middle-aged woman with Graves' ophthalmopathy.

The CDR3 reads CATSGGVPDTQYF. In nucleotides, the CDR3 is TGTGCCACCAGTGGAGGGGTCCCAGATACGCAGTATTTT. The V and J genes are TRBV24-1 and TRBJ2-3; D possibly matches TRBD1 or TRBD2 (5 bases each). Germline V CDR1 and CDR2: KGHDR, SFDVKD. Trimming cost V 5 bases and J 4 bases, with 9 bases left between them. The CDR3 loop spans 13 amino acids.